A selection of T cell receptor beta chains follows, all from one sample in a study of T cell responses to AZD1222 COVID-19 vaccine. Sequenced by immunoSEQ multiplex PCR; TCRdb stores in-frame clones only, minus some. This table has some 150,000 clones, 90% to 95% appearing once. This sample comprised peripheral blood, obtained on day 0 of AZD1222 vaccination. The receptors shown here come from an adult in good health. Both conserved end residues are part of each CDR3. A D gene is named only where the DNA matches it firmly. Part of the rows lack a size; the others show once, few, many or a class for expanded clones.

D gene,V gene,clone size,J gene,CDR3 DNA,CDR3 protein
TRBD1,TRBV29-1,.,TRBJ1-2,TGCAGCGTTCGGGGGACAGTAGGCGATGGCTACACCTTC,CSVRGTVGDGYTF
.,TRBV15,.,TRBJ1-4,TGTGCCACCAGCAGAGATCCGACAGATGAAAAACTGTTTTTT,CATSRDPTDEKLFF
.,TRBV6-2/TRBV6-3,.,TRBJ1-1,TGTGCCAGCAGTTATCAGCGCCTCGTGAAAGCTTTCTTT,CASSYQRLVKAFF
.,TRBV6-5,once,TRBJ1-5,TGTGCCAGCAGTTACAGGAGTGGGGCGGAGCCCCAGCATTTT,CASSYRSGAEPQHF
.,TRBV12-3/TRBV12-4,once,TRBJ1-4,TGTGCCAGCAGTCTAACGCGGACGACAAAACTGTTTTTT,CASSLTRTTKLFF
TRBD1,TRBV19,.,TRBJ1-6,TGTGCCAGTAGCTGGGACAGGGGCCTTCCTCCCCACGTCCCTGCACCGGGTTCACCCCTCCACTTT,CASSWDRGLPPHVPAPGSPLHF
.,TRBV5-5,.,TRBJ1-4,TGTGCCAGCAGCTTGTCTCCCCGGCTCCAGGGACGTGATGAAAAACTGTTTTTT,CASSLSPRLQGRDEKLFF
TRBD1,TRBV6-5,.,TRBJ1-6,TGTGCCAGCAGTTACGGACAGGGCTTTTTTAATTCACCCCTCCACTTT,CASSYGQGFFNSPLHF
.,TRBV4-1,.,TRBJ2-2,TGCGCCAGCAGCCAACGGGAGAAGCCGCGAGCCACCGGGGAGCTGTTTTTT,CASSQREKPRATGELFF
TRBD2,TRBV6-1,.,TRBJ2-1,TGTGCCAGCAGTGAAGGGGGGGGTCAGTACAATGAGCAGTTCTTC,CASSEGGGQYNEQFF
.,TRBV2,.,TRBJ1-4,TGTGCCAGCAGGGCAGGGTCGACGCTCTATGAAAAACTGTTTTTT,CASRAGSTLYEKLFF
.,TRBV6-5,.,TRBJ2-5,TGTGCCAGCTCCAGAAGTCAAGAGACCCAGTACTTC,CASSRSQETQYF
TRBD2,TRBV5-4,.,TRBJ2-7,TGTGCCAGCAGCTTGTACAGCGGGGCTGCTTACGAGCAGTACTTC,CASSLYSGAAYEQYF
.,TRBV6-1,.,TRBJ1-6,TGTGCCAGCAGTGAAAATGGGGGGTTGAGATCACCCCTCCACTTT,CASSENGGLRSPLHF
.,TRBV21-1,.,TRBJ1-2,TGTGCCAGCAGCAAAAGCTTGACAGCGCCTAACTATGGCTACACCTTC,CASSKSLTAPNYGYTF
TRBD2,TRBV19,.,TRBJ2-4,TGTGCCAGTAGTTTTCGAGATGGGACGGGGGGTGCCATTCAGTACTTC,CASSFRDGTGGAIQYF
TRBD1,TRBV7-2,.,TRBJ2-7,TGTGCCAGCAGCTTAAGACAGGGAGCCCTCTACGAGCAGTACTTC,CASSLRQGALYEQYF
.,TRBV18,.,TRBJ1-3,TGTGCCAGCTCCCCACCGGGGCAGAAAGTTCTCTCTGGAAACACCATATATTTT,CASSPPGQKVLSGNTIYF
.,TRBV7-3,.,TRBJ1-1,TGTGCCAGCAGCCTAAATGATAACACTGAAGCTTTCTTT,CASSLNDNTEAFF
TRBD1,TRBV6-5,.,TRBJ1-5,TGTGCCAGCAGCCTGACAGGGGTGGGACAGCCCCAGCATTTT,CASSLTGVGQPQHF
TRBD1,TRBV5-5,.,TRBJ1-6,TGTGCCAGCAGCTTTTCGACAGGGAGCTCCTATAATTCACCCCTCCACTTT,CASSFSTGSSYNSPLHF
TRBD1,TRBV3-1/TRBV3-2,.,TRBJ2-1,TGTGCCAGCAATAAGAACAGGGGGCAGGGTGAGCAGTTCTTC,CASNKNRGQGEQFF
TRBD2,TRBV7-6,.,TRBJ2-1,TGTGCCAGCAGCCGCGGGAGCCCCGAGCAGTTCTTC,CASSRGSPEQFF
.,TRBV9,.,TRBJ1-2,TGTGCCAGCAGCGTAGTTACCGGGCTCGGGGATGGCTACACCTTC,CASSVVTGLGDGYTF